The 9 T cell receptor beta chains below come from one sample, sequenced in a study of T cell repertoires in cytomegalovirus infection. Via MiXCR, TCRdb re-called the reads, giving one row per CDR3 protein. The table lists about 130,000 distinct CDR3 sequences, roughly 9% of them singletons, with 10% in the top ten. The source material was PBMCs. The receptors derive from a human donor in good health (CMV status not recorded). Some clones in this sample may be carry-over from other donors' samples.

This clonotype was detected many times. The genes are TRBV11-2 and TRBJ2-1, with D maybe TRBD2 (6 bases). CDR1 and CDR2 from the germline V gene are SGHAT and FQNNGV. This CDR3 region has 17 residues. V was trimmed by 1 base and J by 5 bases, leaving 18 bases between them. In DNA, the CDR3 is TGTGCCAGCAGCTTAGCCCGCGCGGGGCGTGGGGACAATGAGCAGTTCTTC. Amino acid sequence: CASSLARAGRGDNEQFF.

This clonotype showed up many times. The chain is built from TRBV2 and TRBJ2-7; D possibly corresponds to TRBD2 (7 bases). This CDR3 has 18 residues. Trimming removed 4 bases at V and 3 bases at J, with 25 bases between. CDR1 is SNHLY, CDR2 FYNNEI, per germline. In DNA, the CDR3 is TGTGCCAGCAGTGCAAGGGGCTCCCGGGGGGCTGGGATCTACGAGCAGTACTTC. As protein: CASSARGSRGAGIYEQYF.

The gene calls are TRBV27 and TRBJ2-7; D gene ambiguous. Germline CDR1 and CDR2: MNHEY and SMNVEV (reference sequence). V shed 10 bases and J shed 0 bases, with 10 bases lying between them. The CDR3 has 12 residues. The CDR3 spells CATRDNSYEQYF. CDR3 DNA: TGTGCCACCCGCGACAACTCCTACGAGCAGTACTTC.

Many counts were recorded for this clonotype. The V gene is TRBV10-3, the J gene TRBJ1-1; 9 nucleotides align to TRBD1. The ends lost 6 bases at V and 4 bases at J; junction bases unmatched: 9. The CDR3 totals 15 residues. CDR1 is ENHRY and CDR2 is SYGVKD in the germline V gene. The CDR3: CAIRTDRGKSTEAFF. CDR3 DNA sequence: TGTGCCATCAGAACTGACAGGGGGAAGAGCACTGAAGCTTTCTTT.

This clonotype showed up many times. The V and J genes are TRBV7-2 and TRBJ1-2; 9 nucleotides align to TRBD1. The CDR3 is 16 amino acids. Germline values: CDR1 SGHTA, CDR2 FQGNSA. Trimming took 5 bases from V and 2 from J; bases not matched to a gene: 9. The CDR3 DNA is TGTGCCAGCAGCCCGAACGTAGGACAGGGGAACTATGGCTACACCTTC. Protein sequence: CASSPNVGQGNYGYTF.

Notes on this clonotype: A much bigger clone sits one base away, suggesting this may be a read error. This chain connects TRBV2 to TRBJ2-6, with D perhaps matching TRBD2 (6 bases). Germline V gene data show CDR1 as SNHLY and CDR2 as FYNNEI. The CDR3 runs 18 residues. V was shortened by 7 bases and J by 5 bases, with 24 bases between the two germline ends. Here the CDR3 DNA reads TGTGCCAGCACAACGCGGAGGGGCTCGGGATCCTGGGCCAACGTCCTGACTTTC. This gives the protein CASTTRRGSGSWANVLTF. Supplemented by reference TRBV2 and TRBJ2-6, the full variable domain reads EPEVTQTPSHQVTQMGQEVILRCVPISNHLYFYWYRQILGQKVEFLVSFYNNEISEKSEIFDDQFSVERPDGSNFTLKIRSTKLEDSAMYFCASTTRRGSGSWANVLTFGAGSRLTVL.

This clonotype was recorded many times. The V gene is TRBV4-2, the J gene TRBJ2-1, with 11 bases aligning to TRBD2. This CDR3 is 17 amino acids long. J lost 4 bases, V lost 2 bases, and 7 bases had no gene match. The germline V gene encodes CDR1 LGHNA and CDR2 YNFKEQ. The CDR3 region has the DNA TGTGCCAGCAGCCAACCCCTAGCGGGGGGCGTGTACAATGAGCAGTTCTTC. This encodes CASSQPLAGGVYNEQFF.

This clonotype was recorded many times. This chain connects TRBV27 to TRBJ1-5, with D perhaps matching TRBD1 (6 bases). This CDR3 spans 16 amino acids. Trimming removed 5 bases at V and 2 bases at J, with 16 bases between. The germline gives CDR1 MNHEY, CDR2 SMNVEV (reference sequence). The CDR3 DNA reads TGTGCCAGCAGTCAACTTACAGGGTTTGGCAATCAGCCCCAGCATTTT. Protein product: CASSQLTGFGNQPQHF.

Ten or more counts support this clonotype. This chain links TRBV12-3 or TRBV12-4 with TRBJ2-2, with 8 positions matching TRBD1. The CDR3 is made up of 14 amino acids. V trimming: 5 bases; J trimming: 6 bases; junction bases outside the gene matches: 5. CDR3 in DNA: TGTGCCAGCAGTCGGACAGGGAGGCCCGGGGAGCTGTTTTTT. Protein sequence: CASSRTGRPGELFF.